The 32 T cell receptor beta chains listed next were all sequenced from one sample in a study of blood T cell repertoires in COVID-19. Assay used: immunoSEQ multiplex PCR; TCRdb lists only in-frame clones, some missing. Found here are fewer than 250,000 clones, 90% of them singletons; the top ten hold less than 3.5%. The sequencing input was peripheral blood. The receptors stem from a man aged 30-40 years with COVID-19, enrolled during active disease.

The chain joins TRBV29-1 to TRBJ2-2; 7 nucleotides match TRBD2. CDR1 is SQVTM and CDR2 is ANQGSEA in the germline V gene. The CDR3 spans 16 residues. Trimming cost V 0 bases and J 5 bases; bases outside gene matches: 9. CDR3 amino acids: CSVEDRGRGSTGELFF. CDR3 sequence (DNA): TGCAGCGTTGAAGATCGGGGGAGGGGCAGTACCGGGGAGCTGTTTTTT.

As for this clone: The same CDR3 also results from other DNA sequences found in this sample. The V gene is TRBV9, the J gene TRBJ1-1, with TRBD1 as a possible D gene (6 bases). V lost 0 bases, J lost 5 bases, and 8 bases lay in between. The CDR3 spans 13 residues. Germline V lookup: CDR1 SGDLS, CDR2 YYNGEE. In DNA form, the CDR3 reads TGTGCCAGCAGCGTAGGGGGGCGGACTGAAGCTTTCTTT. This codes for CASSVGGRTEAFF.

The chain has TRBV24-1 and TRBJ1-2; possible D gene TRBD1, 5 bases. This CDR3 is built from 13 residues. Trimming shortened V by 2 bases and J by 7 bases, and 10 bases separated the two germline ends. Germline V gene lookup returns CDR1 KGHDR and CDR2 SFDVKD. CDR3 bases: TGTGCCACCAGTGATTGGCAGGGTGGTGGCTACACCTTC. It codes for CATSDWQGGGYTF.

This sequence joins TRBV25-1 and TRBJ1-1, with D possibly matching TRBD1 (5 bases). The CDR3 runs to 12 residues. V was cut by 0 bases and J by 8 bases, with 7 bases left in between. Germline CDR1 and CDR2: MGHDK and SYGVNS. The CDR3 coding sequence is TGTGCCAGCAGTGAATACAAGGGGGAAGCTTTCTTT. Translated, it gives CASSEYKGEAFF.

This clone was counted a single time. The chain employs TRBV4-1 and TRBJ1-2; TRBD1 matches 9 bases. Germline V gives CDR1 MGHRA, CDR2 YSYEKL. V lost 1 base and J lost 8; bases outside the gene matches: 8. The CDR3 totals 15 residues. This chain's CDR3 is CASSQGGTGSYGYTF. DNA of the CDR3: TGCGCCAGCAGCCAAGGAGGGACAGGGTCTTACGGCTACACCTTC.

The V call is TRBV19, the J call TRBJ2-7; 9 bases are shared with TRBD1. Germline V gene data show CDR1 as LNHDA and CDR2 as SQIVND (reference sequence). Trimming took 5 bases from V and 12 from J; bases not matched to a gene: 26. This CDR3 comprises 18 residues. The CDR3 DNA reads as TGTGCCAGTAGTTCCCGGGACAGGGCCCCTCCGGTAGTAGCGAGACGGTACTTC. Translating it yields CASSSRDRAPPVVARRYF.

The chain links TRBV7-2 to TRBJ2-3; TRBD2 matches at 7 bases. V was pared by 4 bases and J by 2 bases, with 9 bases of the junction left unmatched. Germline-derived CDR1 and CDR2 are SGHTA and FQGNSA. CDR3 length: 16 amino acids. CDR3 nucleotides: TGTGCCAGCAGCTACCGGACTAGTCCGTCCACAGATACGCAGTATTTT. Encoded protein: CASSYRTSPSTDTQYF. The variable domain in full, completed from reference TRBV7-2 and TRBJ2-3, reads GAGVSQSPSNKVTEKGKDVELRCDPISGHTALYWYRQSLGQGLEFLIYFQGNSAPDKSGLPSDRFSAERTGGSVSTLTIQRTQQEDSAVYLCASSYRTSPSTDTQYFGPGTRLTVL.

This rearrangement joins TRBV7-8 to TRBJ1-2; D is unclear. The ends were cut back, 4 bases at V and 2 bases at J, with 17 bases in the middle. Germline CDR1 SGHVS, CDR2 FQNEAQ. This CDR3 comprises 16 residues. CDR3 region: CASSSVVAHSNYGYTF. In DNA, the CDR3 is TGTGCCAGCAGCTCCGTTGTGGCCCATTCGAACTATGGCTACACCTTC.

The chain is built from TRBV27 and TRBJ2-7; 7 positions match TRBD2. Germline CDR1 is MNHEY and CDR2 is SMNVEV (reference sequence). The CDR3 length is 16 residues. V lost 3 bases to trimming and J lost 6 bases; unmatched junction nucleotides: 14. CDR3 bases: TGTGCCAGCAGTTTTCATGGGAGGGTCGCACTAGGCGAGCAGTACTTC. It is translated as CASSFHGRVALGEQYF.

V usage is TRBV3-1 (or the pseudogene TRBV3-2) and J usage is TRBJ1-5; D uncertain. The V gene's germline CDR1 is LGHDT and CDR2 YNNKEL (reference sequence). V was pared by 4 bases and J by 7 bases, with 11 bases between. CDR3 size: 13 residues. The CDR3 bases are TGTGCCAGCAGCCCCCCCCTACAGCAGCCCCAGCATTTT. This encodes CASSPPLQQPQHF.

A note on this clone: This sample includes further DNA sequences coding for the same CDR3. The chain links TRBV18 to TRBJ2-7; 9 bases line up with TRBD1. CDR1 and CDR2 from the germline V gene are KGHSH and LQKENI. Germline trimming cut 3 bases from V and 2 bases from J; bases unmatched to any gene: 5. This CDR3 spans 15 amino acids. The DNA for the CDR3 is TGTGCCAGCTCACCCCCCGGGACAGGGACCTACGAGCAGTACTTC. Protein: CASSPPGTGTYEQYF.

The chain has TRBV25-1 and TRBJ1-4; 8 positions match TRBD1. Per the germline V gene, CDR1 is MGHDK and CDR2 is SYGVNS. The CDR3 is made up of 14 amino acids. Trimming removed 5 bases from V and 7 bases from J; junction bases left unmatched: 6. CDR3 nucleotide sequence: TGTGCCAGCAGTCTTCACCAGGGGGCTGAAAAACTGTTTTTT. Protein sequence: CASSLHQGAEKLFF.

This clone was picked up one time. The V call is TRBV19, the J call TRBJ1-1; D gene ambiguous. V lost 3 bases to trimming and J lost 6 bases, with 23 bases between them. Germline-derived CDR1 and CDR2 are LNHDA and SQIVND (reference sequence). CDR3 length equals 17 residues. CDR3 sequence (DNA): TGTGCCAGTAGTATTATCCCCTCCGGGGTGTTTAAAGCTGAAGCTTTCTTT. Its protein product is CASSIIPSGVFKAEAFF.

The chain links TRBV14 to TRBJ2-1, with 8 positions matching TRBD2. Germline lookup yields CDR1 SGHDN and CDR2 FVKESK. This CDR3 contains 16 residues. Germline trimming cut 4 bases from V and 1 base from J; bases unmatched to any gene: 6. The CDR3 nucleotides are TGTGCCAGCAGCCCCCAGCGGGGGAGTTCCTACAATGAGCAGTTCTTC. This translates into CASSPQRGSSYNEQFF.

V and J are TRBV19 and TRBJ2-1; 10 nucleotides line up with TRBD2. CDR3 size: 15 residues. CDR1 is LNHDA, CDR2 SQIVND, per germline (reference sequence). V shed 6 bases, J shed 4 bases, and the junction held 6 bases outside the gene matches. The CDR3 region has the DNA TGTGCCAGTAGGCAAACTAGCGGGGTATACAATGAGCAGTTCTTC. It specifies CASRQTSGVYNEQFF.

The rearrangement uses TRBV7-9 and TRBJ2-5, with TRBD1 identical over 8 bases. The J segment lost 4 bases and the V segment lost 5 bases, leaving 3 bases of the junction unmatched. Germline V gives CDR1 SEHNR, CDR2 FQNEAQ (reference sequence). This CDR3 is 13 amino acids long. The CDR3 DNA is TGTGCCAGCAGCGGACAGGGACTAGAGACCCAGTACTTC. Translation gives CASSGQGLETQYF.

The J gene is TRBJ1-2, the V gene TRBV18; D not resolved. The germline gives CDR1 KGHSH, CDR2 LQKENI. V dropped 2 bases and J dropped 14 bases, with 18 bases sitting between them. The length of the CDR3 is 13 residues. CDR3 sequence reads: CASSPTERESETF. The CDR3, as DNA: TGTGCCAGCTCACCAACGGAGAGGGAAAGTGAGACCTTC.

The chain has TRBV7-9 and TRBJ2-7; maybe TRBD1 (6 bases). V was trimmed by 4 bases and J by 5 bases, leaving 18 bases between them. The length of the CDR3 is 15 residues. The germline gives CDR1 SEHNR, CDR2 FQNEAQ (reference sequence). The CDR3 loop reads CASSWTGTSSNEQYF. DNA of the CDR3: TGTGCCAGCAGCTGGACCGGGACATCCAGCAACGAGCAGTACTTC.

V is TRBV20-1 and J is TRBJ2-7, with a possible D match to TRBD2 (6 bases). This CDR3 has 13 residues. The germline V gene encodes CDR1 DFQATT and CDR2 SNEGSKA (reference sequence). V was clipped by 5 bases and J by 0 bases, with 11 bases between them. The CDR3 coding sequence is TGCAGTGCTCGTGGACTATCCTCCTACGAGCAGTACTTC. Encoded protein: CSARGLSSYEQYF.

V gene TRBV28 combines with J gene TRBJ1-2; TRBD1 might be the D (5 bases). Germline-derived CDR1 and CDR2 are MDHEN and SYDVKM. Trimming left V 4 bases short and J 4 bases short, with 13 bases between. This CDR3 has 14 amino acids. DNA for the CDR3: TGTGCCAGCAGTTACAACAGGAGATCCTATGGCTACACCTTC. Translated: CASSYNRRSYGYTF.

The chain combines TRBV11-2 with TRBJ1-2; 7 bases are a match to TRBD1. The CDR3 spans 14 residues. Germline CDR1 reads SGHAT; CDR2 reads FQNNGV. J gave up 6 bases and V 1 base, and 5 bases lay outside the gene matches. The CDR3 coding sequence is TGTGCCAGCAGCTTAGCTCTGGGACAGAATGGCTACACCTTC. It specifies CASSLALGQNGYTF. Complete variable domain (other parts from reference TRBV11-2 and TRBJ1-2): EAGVAQSPRYKIIEKRQSVAFWCNPISGHATLYWYQQILGQGPKLLIQFQNNGVVDDSQLPKDRFSAERLKGVDSTLKIQPAKLEDSAVYLCASSLALGQNGYTFGSGTRLTVV.

The rearrangement uses TRBV7-9 and TRBJ1-2, with D unclear. V dropped 3 bases and J dropped 4 bases, with 9 bases sitting between them. CDR3 size: 13 residues. Germline V gene lookup returns CDR1 SEHNR and CDR2 FQNEAQ (reference sequence). This chain's CDR3 is CASSFYMSYGYTF. CDR3 bases: TGTGCCAGCAGCTTTTACATGTCCTATGGCTACACCTTC.

This clone has just one count. J is TRBJ2-1 and V is TRBV7-2; maybe TRBD1 (6 bases). Trimming removed 3 bases at V and 3 bases at J, with 12 bases between. The V gene's germline CDR1 is SGHTA and CDR2 FQGNSA. The CDR3 is made up of 15 amino acids. Written as DNA, the CDR3 is TGTGCCAGCAGCTTTGACAGGAGGTACTACAATGAGCAGTTCTTC. It specifies CASSFDRRYYNEQFF.

The chain combines TRBV19 with TRBJ2-7; no clear D. Germline assignment: CDR1 LNHDA and CDR2 SQIVND (reference sequence). CDR3 length: 14 residues. V was shortened by 3 bases and J by 3 bases, with 12 bases between the two germline ends. In DNA, the CDR3 is TGTGCCAGTAGTATGAATAACTACGTCTACGAGCAGTACTTC. Protein: CASSMNNYVYEQYF.

The chain employs TRBV2 and TRBJ2-4; D possibly corresponds to TRBD2 (6 bases). The V and J ends lost 8 bases and 0 bases respectively, with 11 bases between them. The germline V gene encodes CDR1 SNHLY and CDR2 FYNNEI. The CDR3 has 14 residues. Here the CDR3 reads CASSRGLAKNIQYF. The CDR3 DNA is TGTGCCAGCTCGAGGGGACTAGCCAAAAACATTCAGTACTTC. Together with reference TRBV2 and TRBJ2-4, the CDR3 gives the full variable domain: EPEVTQTPSHQVTQMGQEVILRCVPISNHLYFYWYRQILGQKVEFLVSFYNNEISEKSEIFDDQFSVERPDGSNFTLKIRSTKLEDSAMYFCASSRGLAKNIQYFGAGTRLSVL.

The chain recombines TRBV4-2 with TRBJ1-1; D remains unclear. Trimming shortened V by 4 bases and J by 0 bases, and 15 bases separated the two germline ends. The CDR3 runs 16 residues. Germline V gene data show CDR1 as LGHNA and CDR2 as YNFKEQ. CDR3 nucleotides: TGTGCCAGCAGCCTTGAGAGTGAGGCCATGAACACTGAAGCTTTCTTT. This codes for CASSLESEAMNTEAFF.

The chain employs TRBV5-1 and TRBJ1-6; D ambiguous. Per the germline V gene, CDR1 is SGHRS and CDR2 is YFSETQ. V was trimmed by 0 bases and J by 8 bases, leaving 12 bases between them. The CDR3 consists of 15 residues. Written as DNA, the CDR3 is TGCGCCAGCAGCTTGGAAGTGGGAGGAGATTCACCCCTCCACTTT. Translated, it gives CASSLEVGGDSPLHF.

The chain employs TRBV19 and TRBJ2-1, with 11 bases that match TRBD2. Germline V gene data show CDR1 as LNHDA and CDR2 as SQIVND (reference sequence). V gave up 4 bases and J gave up 0 bases; unmatched junction bases: 8. CDR3 length: 18 amino acids. Here the CDR3 DNA reads TGTGCCAGTAGTACTTTAGCGGGAGGGCTGAGCTCCTACAATGAGCAGTTCTTC. This translates into CASSTLAGGLSSYNEQFF.

The J gene is TRBJ2-3, the V gene TRBV5-6; TRBD1 matches at 7 bases. CDR1 SGHDT and CDR2 YYEEEE come from the germline V gene. This CDR3 contains 15 residues. With 4 bases clipped from V and 1 base from J, the junction kept 6 bases outside the gene matches. The CDR3 reads CASSVQGRGTDTQYF. In DNA form, the CDR3 reads TGTGCCAGCAGCGTACAGGGGCGGGGCACAGATACGCAGTATTTT.

V gene TRBV6-6 combines with J gene TRBJ1-2; D remains unclear. CDR1 MNHNY and CDR2 SVGAGI come from the germline V gene (reference sequence). The length of the CDR3 is 13 residues. V was clipped by 4 bases and J by 8 bases, with 14 bases between them. The CDR3 here is CASSSDSSLGYTF. The CDR3 DNA reads TGTGCCAGCAGTTCGGACTCTTCCCTAGGCTACACCTTC.

The genes are TRBV6-5 and TRBJ1-5; a possible D gene is TRBD1 (6 bases). The CDR3 has 15 amino acids. In germline, CDR1 is MNHEY, CDR2 SVGAGI. Trimming left V 5 bases short and J 1 base short, with 12 bases between. The CDR3 here is CASSKPTGSNQPQHF. The CDR3 DNA sequence: TGTGCCAGCAGTAAACCTACAGGGAGCAATCAGCCCCAGCATTTT.

This clone was counted once. The V gene is TRBV27, the J gene TRBJ1-5, with TRBD1 as a possible D gene (6 bases). Germline CDR1 MNHEY, CDR2 SMNVEV (reference sequence). Trimming removed 5 bases at V and 5 bases at J, with 13 bases between. The length of the CDR3 is 14 residues. CDR3 in amino acids: CASSREGGYQPQHF. The CDR3 coding sequence is TGTGCCAGCAGTCGGGAGGGGGGCTATCAGCCCCAGCATTTT.